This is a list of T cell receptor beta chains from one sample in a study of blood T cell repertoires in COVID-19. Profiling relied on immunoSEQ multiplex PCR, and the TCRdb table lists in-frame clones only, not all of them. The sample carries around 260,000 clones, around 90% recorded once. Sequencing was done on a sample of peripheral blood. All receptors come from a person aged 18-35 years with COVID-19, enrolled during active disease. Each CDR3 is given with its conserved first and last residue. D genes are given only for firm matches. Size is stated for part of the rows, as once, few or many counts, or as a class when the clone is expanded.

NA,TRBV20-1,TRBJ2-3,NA,CSARRDTQYF,TGCAGTGCTAGGCGAGATACGCAGTATTTT
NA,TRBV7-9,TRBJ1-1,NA,CASSLGKEGLAEAFF,TGTGCCAGCAGCTTAGGCAAGGAGGGCCTGGCTGAAGCTTTCTTT
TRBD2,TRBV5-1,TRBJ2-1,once,CASTVTSGGNNEQFF,TGCGCCAGCACCGTGACTAGCGGGGGGAACAATGAGCAGTTCTTC
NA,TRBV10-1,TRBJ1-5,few,CASSAGPNQPQHF,TGCGCCAGCAGTGCAGGGCCAAATCAGCCCCAGCATTTT
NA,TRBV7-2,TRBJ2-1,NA,CASSLLAATYNEQFF,TGTGCCAGCAGCTTATTAGCGGCGACCTACAATGAGCAGTTCTTC
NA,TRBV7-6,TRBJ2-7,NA,CASSLVSQKASDEQYF,TGTGCCAGCAGCTTAGTAAGCCAAAAGGCTAGCGACGAGCAGTACTTC
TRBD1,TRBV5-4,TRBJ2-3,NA,CASSHGQGFADTQYF,TGTGCCAGCAGCCACGGACAGGGGTTCGCAGATACGCAGTATTTT
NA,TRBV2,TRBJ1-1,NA,CASSVTSFESWGGEAFF,TGTGCCAGCAGTGTGACTTCCTTCGAGTCGTGGGGAGGTGAAGCTTTCTTT
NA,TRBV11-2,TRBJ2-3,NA,CASSLYSGSTDTQYF,TGTGCCAGCAGCTTATATAGCGGAAGCACAGATACGCAGTATTTT
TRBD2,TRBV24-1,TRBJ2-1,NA,CATSDLIAGSYNEQFF,TGTGCCACCAGTGACCTTATAGCGGGATCCTACAATGAGCAGTTCTTC
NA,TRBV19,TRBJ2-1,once,CASTPVRSSSYNEQFF,TGTGCCAGTACCCCCGTTCGGAGCAGCTCCTACAATGAGCAGTTCTTC
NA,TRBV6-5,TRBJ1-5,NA,CASSYSPDQPQHF,TGTGCCAGCAGTTACTCCCCTGATCAGCCCCAGCATTTT
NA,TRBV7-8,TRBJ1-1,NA,CASSYGQPNTEAFF,TGTGCCAGCAGTTACGGACAGCCGAACACTGAAGCTTTCTTT
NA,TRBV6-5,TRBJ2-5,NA,CASHSGAVWEETQYF,TGTGCCAGCCACTCTGGGGCAGTTTGGGAAGAGACCCAGTACTTC
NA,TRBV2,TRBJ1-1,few,CASSTSTDQNTEAFF,TGTGCCAGCAGTACCTCGACAGACCAGAACACTGAAGCTTTCTTT
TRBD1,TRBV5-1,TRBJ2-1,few,CASSSGTGMGNEQFF,TGCGCCAGCAGCTCCGGGACAGGGATGGGGAATGAGCAGTTCTTC
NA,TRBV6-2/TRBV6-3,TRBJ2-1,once,CASSPRGARTVYNEQFF,TGTGCCAGCAGCCCCAGAGGGGCACGGACAGTATACAATGAGCAGTTCTTC
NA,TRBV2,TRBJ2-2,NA,CASSPGPTGELFF,TGTGCCAGCAGTCCGGGTCCCACCGGGGAGCTGTTTTTT
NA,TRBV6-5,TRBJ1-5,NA,CASSSRNQPQHF,TGTGCCAGTTCTTCTAGAAATCAGCCCCAGCATTTT
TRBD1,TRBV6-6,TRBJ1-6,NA,CASSTDREWNSPLHF,TGTGCCAGCAGTACGGACAGGGAATGGAATTCACCCCTCCACTTT
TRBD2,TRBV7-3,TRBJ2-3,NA,CASSQGLAGPIGTDTQYF,TGTGCCAGCAGCCAAGGGCTAGCGGGACCAATTGGGACAGATACGCAGTATTTT
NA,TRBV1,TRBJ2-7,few,CTSSPNPGLAGPYEQYF,TGCACCAGCAGCCCTAATCCCGGGCTAGCGGGGCCCTACGAGCAGTACTTC
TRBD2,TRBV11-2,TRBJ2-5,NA,CASSPRLAVQETQYF,TGTGCCAGCAGCCCCCGGCTAGCGGTCCAAGAGACCCAGTACTTC
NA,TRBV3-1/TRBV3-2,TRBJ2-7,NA,CASSQATVKPLEQYF,TGTGCCAGCAGCCAAGCTACAGTGAAACCCCTCGAGCAGTACTTC
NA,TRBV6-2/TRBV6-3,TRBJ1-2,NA,CASSLSVPRYGYTF,TGTGCCAGCAGTCTCAGCGTCCCGAGGTATGGCTACACCTTC
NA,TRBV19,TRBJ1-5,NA,CAVTQVPRGQPQHF,TGTGCCGTTACTCAGGTGCCCCGGGGTCAGCCCCAGCATTTT
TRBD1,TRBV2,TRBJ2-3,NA,CASSKDRGGAGTSTDTQYF,TGTGCCAGCAGTAAGGACAGGGGGGGAGCGGGAACTAGCACAGATACGCAGTATTTT
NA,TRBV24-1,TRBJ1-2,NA,CATSDGSVYGYTF,TGTGCCACCAGTGATGGGAGTGTCTATGGCTACACCTTC
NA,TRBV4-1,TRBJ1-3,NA,CASSQIGIGNTIYF,TGCGCCAGCAGCCAGATCGGGATCGGAAACACCATATATTTT
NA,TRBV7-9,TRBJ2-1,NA,CASPVDNEQFF,TGTGCCAGCCCAGTGGACAATGAGCAGTTCTTC
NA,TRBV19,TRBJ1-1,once,CASTHGGGNTEAFF,TGTGCCAGTACTCACGGGGGGGGGAACACTGAAGCTTTCTTT
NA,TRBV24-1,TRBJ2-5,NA,CATSGQRETQYF,TGTGCCACCAGTGGCCAGCGGGAGACCCAGTACTTC
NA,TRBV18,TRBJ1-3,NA,CASSGDSGNTIYF,TGTGCCAGCTCCGGGGACTCTGGAAACACCATATATTTT
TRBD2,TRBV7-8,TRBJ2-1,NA,CASSLIGIWSGARSHNEQFF,TGTGCCAGCAGCTTAATCGGTATTTGGAGCGGGGCGAGATCTCACAATGAGCAGTTCTTC
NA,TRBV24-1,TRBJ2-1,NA,CATSVGSWNEQFF,TGTGCCACCAGTGTTGGTAGCTGGAATGAGCAGTTCTTC
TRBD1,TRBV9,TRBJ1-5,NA,CASSAGQGWSNQPQHF,TGTGCCAGCAGCGCTGGACAGGGCTGGAGCAATCAGCCCCAGCATTTT
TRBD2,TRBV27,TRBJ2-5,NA,CASSFSGGETQYF,TGTGCCAGCAGTTTTTCGGGAGGGGAGACCCAGTACTTC
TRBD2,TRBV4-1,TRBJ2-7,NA,CASSQELAGGPEQYF,TGCGCCAGCAGCCAAGAACTAGCGGGAGGGCCCGAGCAGTACTTC
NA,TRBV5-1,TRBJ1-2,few,CASSLHSLYGYTF,TGCGCCAGCAGCTTGCACAGCCTCTATGGCTACACCTTC
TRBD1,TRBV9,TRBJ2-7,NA,CASSPYAGTGNRFSYEQYF,TGTGCCAGCAGCCCATACGCCGGGACAGGCAATAGGTTCTCCTACGAGCAGTACTTC
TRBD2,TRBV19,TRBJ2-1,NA,CASSYGTSGYNEQFF,TGTGCCAGTAGTTACGGGACTAGCGGCTACAATGAGCAGTTCTTC
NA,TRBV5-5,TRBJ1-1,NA,CASSLAVDTEAFF,TGTGCCAGCAGCTTGGCCGTTGACACTGAAGCTTTCTTT
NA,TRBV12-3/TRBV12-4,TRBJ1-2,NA,CASSLSGEGYTF,TGTGCCAGCAGTTTGTCCGGGGAAGGCTACACCTTC
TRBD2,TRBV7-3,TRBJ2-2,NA,CASSSSGGYTGELFF,TGTGCCAGCAGCTCTAGCGGGGGTTACACCGGGGAGCTGTTTTTT
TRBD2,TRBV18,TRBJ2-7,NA,CASSSTTSGRTYEQYF,TGTGCCAGCTCATCAACGACTAGCGGGAGAACCTACGAGCAGTACTTC